A selection of T cell receptor beta chains follows, all from one sample in a study of blood T cell repertoires in COVID-19. TCRdb's copy holds only in-frame clones and misses some; the assay was immunoSEQ multiplex PCR. This table holds tens of thousands of clones, roughly three quarters found once. Sequences were obtained from peripheral blood. These receptors all stem from a woman older than 75 with acute or convalescent COVID-19. The CDR3 runs from the conserved cysteine through the conserved F or W. The D gene is left open where the match is weak. For some rows the clone size is stated as once, few or many, or as a class when expanded; others skip it.

J gene: TRBJ1-1
clone size: NA
CDR3 length: 15
V gene: TRBV28
D gene: TRBD1
CDR3 protein: CASSQPQGARTEAFF
CDR3 DNA: TGTGCCAGCAGCCAACCCCAGGGGGCGAGGACTGAAGCTTTCTTT

J gene: TRBJ1-3
clone size: NA
CDR3 length: 16
V gene: TRBV18
D gene: NA
CDR3 protein: CASSPPRQQAGNTIYF
CDR3 DNA: TGTGCCAGCTCACCCCCCCGACAGCAGGCTGGAAACACCATATATTTT

J gene: TRBJ1-5
clone size: NA
CDR3 length: 15
V gene: TRBV28
D gene: NA
CDR3 protein: CASRDDRPSNQPQHF
CDR3 DNA: TGTGCCAGCAGAGACGACAGACCTAGCAATCAGCCCCAGCATTTT

J gene: TRBJ2-2
clone size: NA
CDR3 length: 19
V gene: TRBV28
D gene: TRBD2
CDR3 protein: CASSSISGDGRGLTGELFF
CDR3 DNA: TGTGCCAGCAGTTCCATCTCAGGGGACGGGAGGGGTCTCACCGGGGAGCTGTTTTTT

J gene: TRBJ2-3
clone size: once
CDR3 length: 13
V gene: TRBV4-1
D gene: NA
CDR3 protein: CASSQPPSYTQYF
CDR3 DNA: TGCGCCAGCAGCCAACCACCTAGTTATACGCAGTATTTT

J gene: TRBJ2-4
clone size: NA
CDR3 length: 18
V gene: TRBV5-6
D gene: TRBD2
CDR3 protein: CASSLAAGGRGVENIQYF
CDR3 DNA: TGTGCCAGCAGCTTGGCCGCCGGCGGGAGGGGGGTTGAAAACATTCAGTACTTC

J gene: TRBJ2-5
clone size: NA
CDR3 length: 14
V gene: TRBV24-1
D gene: NA
CDR3 protein: CATSVAGNQETQYF
CDR3 DNA: TGTGCCACCAGTGTAGCCGGGAACCAAGAGACCCAGTACTTC

J gene: TRBJ2-7
clone size: NA
CDR3 length: 15
V gene: TRBV27
D gene: TRBD1
CDR3 protein: CASRPPTGKPYEQYF
CDR3 DNA: TGTGCCAGCAGACCCCCGACAGGGAAGCCCTACGAGCAGTACTTC

J gene: TRBJ2-5
clone size: NA
CDR3 length: 15
V gene: TRBV21-1
D gene: NA
CDR3 protein: CASRGQGAIEETQYF
CDR3 DNA: TGTGCCAGCAGGGGACAGGGGGCCATAGAAGAGACCCAGTACTTC

J gene: TRBJ1-2
clone size: NA
CDR3 length: 14
V gene: TRBV7-2
D gene: TRBD1
CDR3 protein: CASSLAGQGAGYTF
CDR3 DNA: TGTGCCAGCAGCTTAGCGGGACAGGGTGCTGGCTACACCTTC

J gene: TRBJ1-1
clone size: NA
CDR3 length: 13
V gene: TRBV11-2
D gene: TRBD1
CDR3 protein: CASSPTGGTEAFF
CDR3 DNA: TGTGCCAGCAGCCCGACAGGGGGCACTGAAGCTTTCTTT

J gene: TRBJ1-1
clone size: NA
CDR3 length: 14
V gene: TRBV6-5
D gene: TRBD1
CDR3 protein: CASRSTGGMTEAFF
CDR3 DNA: TGTGCCAGCAGATCCACAGGGGGCATGACTGAAGCTTTCTTT

J gene: TRBJ2-6
clone size: NA
CDR3 length: 20
V gene: TRBV14
D gene: NA
CDR3 protein: CASSQDQSPGGGRGANVLTF
CDR3 DNA: TGTGCCAGCAGCCAAGATCAGTCCCCTGGGGGGGGGCGTGGGGCCAACGTCCTGACTTTC

J gene: TRBJ2-5
clone size: NA
CDR3 length: 15
V gene: TRBV30
D gene: TRBD1
CDR3 protein: CAWSWTGNLQETQYF
CDR3 DNA: TGTGCCTGGAGTTGGACAGGGAACCTCCAGGAGACCCAGTACTTC

J gene: TRBJ2-7
clone size: NA
CDR3 length: 15
V gene: TRBV30
D gene: TRBD1
CDR3 protein: CAWKKGGDRGYEQYF
CDR3 DNA: TGTGCCTGGAAAAAAGGGGGGGACAGGGGCTACGAGCAGTACTTC

J gene: TRBJ1-1
clone size: NA
CDR3 length: 13
V gene: TRBV30
D gene: NA
CDR3 protein: CASLGTLWAEAFF
CDR3 DNA: TGTGCCTCCTTGGGCACGCTGTGGGCTGAAGCTTTCTTT

J gene: TRBJ2-6
clone size: NA
CDR3 length: 15
V gene: TRBV5-1
D gene: NA
CDR3 protein: CASSLDNSGANVLTF
CDR3 DNA: TGCGCCAGCAGCCTGGACAATTCTGGGGCCAACGTCCTGACTTTC

J gene: TRBJ1-1
clone size: NA
CDR3 length: 14
V gene: TRBV28
D gene: TRBD1
CDR3 protein: CASSSGQGGTEAFF
CDR3 DNA: TGTGCCAGCAGTTCCGGACAGGGAGGTACTGAAGCTTTCTTT

J gene: TRBJ2-4
clone size: NA
CDR3 length: 13
V gene: TRBV7-2
D gene: NA
CDR3 protein: CATSFRAVDIQYF
CDR3 DNA: TGTGCCACCTCTTTCAGGGCGGTGGACATTCAGTACTTC

J gene: TRBJ2-7
clone size: NA
CDR3 length: 15
V gene: TRBV5-6
D gene: TRBD1
CDR3 protein: CASSLGPGQAHEQYF
CDR3 DNA: TGTGCCAGCAGCTTGGGACCGGGACAGGCCCACGAGCAGTACTTC

J gene: TRBJ1-3
clone size: NA
CDR3 length: 16
V gene: TRBV28
D gene: TRBD1
CDR3 protein: CASSLFLGGPIDTIYF
CDR3 DNA: TGTGCCAGCAGTTTATTTTTAGGGGGCCCTATCGACACCATATATTTT

J gene: TRBJ1-3
clone size: NA
CDR3 length: 15
V gene: TRBV27
D gene: NA
CDR3 protein: CASSLEGGAGNTIYF
CDR3 DNA: TGTGCCAGCAGTTTGGAGGGAGGCGCTGGAAACACCATATATTTT

J gene: TRBJ1-2
clone size: NA
CDR3 length: 14
V gene: TRBV2
D gene: NA
CDR3 protein: CASSDRGGSYGYTF
CDR3 DNA: TGTGCCAGCAGTGACAGGGGAGGGTCGTATGGCTACACCTTC

J gene: TRBJ1-1
clone size: few
CDR3 length: 16
V gene: TRBV28
D gene: TRBD1
CDR3 protein: CASSSGTGGLDTEAFF
CDR3 DNA: TGTGCCAGCAGTTCCGGGACAGGGGGCCTCGACACTGAAGCTTTCTTT

J gene: TRBJ2-1
clone size: once
CDR3 length: 17
V gene: TRBV9
D gene: NA
CDR3 protein: CASSVAGGGQGYNEQFF
CDR3 DNA: TGTGCCAGCAGCGTAGCGGGGGGGGGACAGGGTTACAATGAGCAGTTCTTC

J gene: TRBJ2-1
clone size: NA
CDR3 length: 18
V gene: TRBV6-6
D gene: NA
CDR3 protein: CASSPRGGGSNYYNEQFF
CDR3 DNA: TGTGCCAGCAGTCCCCGGGGAGGGGGTTCTAATTACTACAATGAGCAGTTCTTC

J gene: TRBJ1-4
clone size: NA
CDR3 length: 15
V gene: TRBV13
D gene: TRBD1
CDR3 protein: CASSFSGQGSEKLFF
CDR3 DNA: TGTGCCAGCAGCTTCTCGGGACAGGGGTCTGAAAAACTGTTTTTT

J gene: TRBJ2-3
clone size: NA
CDR3 length: 16
V gene: TRBV4-2
D gene: TRBD2
CDR3 protein: CASSRAGDGLSDTQYF
CDR3 DNA: TGTGCCAGCAGCCGAGCGGGAGACGGGCTATCAGATACGCAGTATTTT

J gene: TRBJ2-7
clone size: few
CDR3 length: 15
V gene: TRBV6-2/TRBV6-3
D gene: NA
CDR3 protein: CASSYRPVTLARQYF
CDR3 DNA: TGTGCCAGCAGTTACCGGCCAGTAACCTTAGCGAGACAGTACTTC

J gene: TRBJ2-6
clone size: NA
CDR3 length: 18
V gene: TRBV12-5
D gene: NA
CDR3 protein: CASGLVSSTGTGANVLTF
CDR3 DNA: TGTGCTAGTGGTTTGGTATCTTCCACAGGCACTGGGGCCAACGTCCTGACTTTC

J gene: TRBJ1-3
clone size: NA
CDR3 length: 15
V gene: TRBV6-5
D gene: NA
CDR3 protein: CASSSPRVGGNTIYF
CDR3 DNA: TGTGCCAGCAGTTCTCCCAGGGTGGGGGGAAACACCATATATTTT

J gene: TRBJ2-3
clone size: NA
CDR3 length: 13
V gene: TRBV7-8
D gene: NA
CDR3 protein: CASSLVEDFTQYF
CDR3 DNA: TGTGCCAGCAGCTTAGTTGAGGACTTTACGCAGTATTTT

J gene: TRBJ1-1
clone size: NA
CDR3 length: 15
V gene: TRBV5-1
D gene: NA
CDR3 protein: CASSFAGLMNTEAFF
CDR3 DNA: TGCGCCAGCAGCTTCGCGGGACTTATGAACACTGAAGCTTTCTTT

J gene: TRBJ1-2
clone size: few
CDR3 length: 13
V gene: TRBV28
D gene: NA
CDR3 protein: CASSLGRVYGYTF
CDR3 DNA: TGTGCCAGCAGCTTAGGTCGGGTCTATGGCTACACCTTC

J gene: TRBJ1-3
clone size: NA
CDR3 length: 13
V gene: TRBV4-3
D gene: NA
CDR3 protein: CASSQDNGNTIYF
CDR3 DNA: TGCGCCAGCAGCCAAGATAATGGAAACACCATATATTTT

J gene: TRBJ1-4
clone size: NA
CDR3 length: 15
V gene: TRBV25-1
D gene: TRBD1
CDR3 protein: CASSALGGTKEKLFF
CDR3 DNA: TGTGCCAGCAGTGCGCTAGGGGGCACTAAGGAAAAACTGTTTTTT

J gene: TRBJ1-2
clone size: NA
CDR3 length: 14
V gene: TRBV7-2
D gene: NA
CDR3 protein: CASSARAQAFGYTF
CDR3 DNA: TGTGCCAGCAGCGCTAGGGCACAGGCCTTTGGCTACACCTTC

J gene: TRBJ2-3
clone size: NA
CDR3 length: 14
V gene: TRBV29-1
D gene: TRBD2
CDR3 protein: CSVERAGVTDTQYF
CDR3 DNA: TGCAGCGTTGAGCGAGCGGGAGTCACAGATACGCAGTATTTT

J gene: TRBJ1-2
clone size: NA
CDR3 length: 17
V gene: TRBV7-9
D gene: TRBD1
CDR3 protein: CASSFSTGGSSNYGYTF
CDR3 DNA: TGTGCCAGCAGCTTCTCGACAGGGGGCTCATCTAACTATGGCTACACCTTC

J gene: TRBJ1-4
clone size: NA
CDR3 length: 15
V gene: TRBV7-9
D gene: TRBD1
CDR3 protein: CASSLGQGRREKLFF
CDR3 DNA: TGTGCCAGCAGCTTAGGACAGGGGAGACGAGAAAAACTGTTTTTT

J gene: TRBJ2-7
clone size: NA
CDR3 length: 13
V gene: TRBV18
D gene: TRBD1
CDR3 protein: CASSQGAYYEQYF
CDR3 DNA: TGTGCCAGCTCCCAGGGGGCCTACTACGAGCAGTACTTC

J gene: TRBJ1-5
clone size: NA
CDR3 length: 13
V gene: TRBV27
D gene: TRBD1
CDR3 protein: CASSSDRAQPQHF
CDR3 DNA: TGTGCCAGCAGTTCGGACAGGGCACAGCCCCAGCATTTT

J gene: TRBJ2-1
clone size: NA
CDR3 length: 17
V gene: TRBV28
D gene: TRBD2
CDR3 protein: CASSLYGGTSGRGEQFF
CDR3 DNA: TGTGCCAGCAGTTTGTATGGTGGGACTAGCGGGAGGGGGGAGCAGTTCTTC

J gene: TRBJ1-6
clone size: NA
CDR3 length: 14
V gene: TRBV19
D gene: TRBD1
CDR3 protein: CASRRTGLNSPLHF
CDR3 DNA: TGTGCCAGTAGGCGGACAGGTCTTAATTCACCCCTCCACTTT

J gene: TRBJ1-6
clone size: few
CDR3 length: 15
V gene: TRBV30
D gene: TRBD1
CDR3 protein: CAWSPQQGANSPLHF
CDR3 DNA: TGTGCCTGGAGTCCCCAACAGGGGGCGAATTCACCCCTCCACTTT

J gene: TRBJ2-7
clone size: NA
CDR3 length: 14
V gene: TRBV5-1
D gene: TRBD2
CDR3 protein: CASREREASYEQYF
CDR3 DNA: TGCGCCAGCAGGGAGCGGGAGGCATCCTACGAGCAGTACTTC

J gene: TRBJ1-5
clone size: NA
CDR3 length: 14
V gene: TRBV6-5
D gene: NA
CDR3 protein: CASSPGPLNQPQHF
CDR3 DNA: TGTGCCAGCAGTCCGGGTCCCCTCAATCAGCCCCAGCATTTT

J gene: TRBJ2-1
clone size: NA
CDR3 length: 15
V gene: TRBV27
D gene: TRBD2
CDR3 protein: CASSYRRTSGGEQFF
CDR3 DNA: TGTGCCAGCAGTTACCGGAGGACTAGCGGGGGTGAGCAGTTCTTC

J gene: TRBJ1-5
clone size: few
CDR3 length: 14
V gene: TRBV6-1
D gene: NA
CDR3 protein: CASSESEENQPQHF
CDR3 DNA: TGTGCCAGCAGTGAAAGTGAGGAGAATCAGCCCCAGCATTTT

J gene: TRBJ2-7
clone size: NA
CDR3 length: 15
V gene: TRBV7-2
D gene: TRBD2
CDR3 protein: CASSLGLLAGAGQYF
CDR3 DNA: TGTGCCAGCAGCTTAGGTCTACTAGCGGGAGCGGGGCAGTACTTC

J gene: TRBJ2-1
clone size: few
CDR3 length: 16
V gene: TRBV6-6
D gene: NA
CDR3 protein: CASSSLVGDSYNEQFF
CDR3 DNA: TGTGCCAGCAGCTCCCTGGTGGGAGATTCCTACAATGAGCAGTTCTTC

J gene: TRBJ2-7
clone size: once
CDR3 length: 15
V gene: TRBV5-6
D gene: NA
CDR3 protein: CASSLVPGMVAEQYF
CDR3 DNA: TGTGCCAGCAGCTTGGTTCCAGGGATGGTGGCCGAGCAGTACTTC

J gene: TRBJ1-2
clone size: NA
CDR3 length: 15
V gene: TRBV6-5
D gene: TRBD1
CDR3 protein: CASRAWDRENYGYTF
CDR3 DNA: TGTGCCAGCAGGGCCTGGGACAGGGAAAACTATGGCTACACCTTC